The source of this T cell receptor (beta chain) is a study of T cells after yellow fever vaccination. In the study overall: Each low-cell-number fraction was prepared by means of SMART-Seq v4 Ultra Low Input.

This clonotype has a handful of counts. V gave up 6 bases and J gave up 4 bases, with 14 bases separating them. The CDR3 covers 14 residues. CDR1 is SGHDT and CDR2 is YYEEEE in the germline V gene. It was through 5'RACE template switching that TCR cDNA was made, with a universal primer site and UMIs added. TCRdb analysed the 5' RACE reads with MiXCR anew, one entry per CDR3 protein. The profile shows 200,000 to 250,000 distinct CDR3 sequences, about 3% of them singletons. The sequence was collected from a man aged 18 to 30 who received the YFV17D yellow fever vaccine. The chain links TRBV5-6 to TRBJ1-5; D is unclear. The sequencing here drew on CD4+ T cells sorted from PBMCs, taken 10 days after the yellow fever booster vaccination. CDR3 in amino acids: CASILATGNQPQHF. CDR3 nucleotide sequence: TGTGCCAGCATCCTCGCAACGGGGAATCAGCCCCAGCATTTT.